A selection of T cell receptor beta chains follows, all from one sample in a study of human T cells and chemical hapten exposure. TCRdb redid the calling of the RACE reads with MiXCR, one entry per CDR3 protein. The sample has fewer than 70,000 distinct CDR3 sequences; approximately 11% are singletons. The specimen was whole blood, collected in connection with sensitization to the hapten diphenylcyclopropenone (DPC). These TCRs come from a woman aged 45-59 years with alopecia areata. Some clones in this sample may be carry-over from other donors' samples. Each CDR3 is given with its conserved first and last residue. D genes are given only for firm matches. Size values are once, few and many counts, or a class for expanded clones, and some rows have none.

TRBV29-1,TRBD1,-,TRBJ2-6,TGCAGCGTTACCACCGGGACAGGGTGGAACTCTGGGGCCAACGTCCTGACTTTC,CSVTTGTGWNSGANVLTF
TRBV15,TRBD1,-,TRBJ1-1,TGTGCCACCAGCAGAGTCTTGGGACAGCCGTGGGACACTGAAGCTTTCTTT,CATSRVLGQPWDTEAFF
TRBV18,-,-,TRBJ2-5,TGTGCCAGCTCACCAGTCAGGGACCAGACCCAGTACTTC,CASSPVRDQTQYF
TRBV4-3,TRBD2,-,TRBJ2-3,TGCGCCAGCAGCCAAAGAGCGGGGGAGACTCGGGATACGCAGTATTTT,CASSQRAGETRDTQYF
TRBV20-1,TRBD1,many,TRBJ1-2,TGCAGTGCTAGAGATGGGGCAGGGGACAGCTATGGCTACACCTTC,CSARDGAGDSYGYTF
TRBV29-1,-,-,TRBJ2-2,TGCAGCGTTGGGACCTATAACACCGGGGAGCTGTTTTTT,CSVGTYNTGELFF
TRBV2,-,-,TRBJ2-3,TGTGCCAGCAGTGGCCGGAGCCACACAGATACGCAGTATTTT,CASSGRSHTDTQYF
TRBV18,-,many,TRBJ2-3,TGTGCCAGCTCCCAGGTGGGGAGCACAGATACGCAGTATTTT,CASSQVGSTDTQYF
TRBV29-1,-,-,TRBJ2-7,TGCAGCGTTGGCCGGAGTGCGGGCACCTCCGAGCAGTACTTC,CSVGRSAGTSEQYF
TRBV7-8,-,-,TRBJ1-6,TGTGCCAGCAGCGCCGGGACCAGAGGGTCACCCCTCCACTTT,CASSAGTRGSPLHF
TRBV7-6,TRBD2,-,TRBJ2-2,TGTGCCAGCAGCCCGCAGACTAGCGGGAGATACTCCGGGGAGCTGTTTTTT,CASSPQTSGRYSGELFF
TRBV7-2,-,few,TRBJ1-3,TGTGCCAGCAGCTGGGGCCCCGGAAACACCATATATTTT,CASSWGPGNTIYF
TRBV6-5,TRBD1,many,TRBJ1-2,TGTGCCAGCAGTTACGAGACAGGGAGTGGCGGCTACACCTTC,CASSYETGSGGYTF
TRBV6-2/TRBV6-3,-,-,TRBJ1-1,TGTGCCAGCATCCCGCGGGATCTGGGCACTGAAGCTTTCTTT,CASIPRDLGTEAFF
TRBV20-1,-,many,TRBJ2-7,TGCAGTGCAAGGGCCCCTAGCGTGTACGAGCAGTACTTC,CSARAPSVYEQYF
TRBV5-1,-,many,TRBJ2-1,TGCGCCAGCAGCTTGGCAGGTAACTACAATGAGCAGTTCTTC,CASSLAGNYNEQFF
TRBV15,TRBD2,many,TRBJ2-6,TGTGCCACCAGCAGACCGACTAGCGGGAACTCTGGGGCCAACGTCCTGACTTTC,CATSRPTSGNSGANVLTF
TRBV28,TRBD2,few,TRBJ2-7,TGTGCCAGCAGGCGCTCTAGCGGGAGGCGCGAGCAGTACTTC,CASRRSSGRREQYF
TRBV3-1,TRBD1,few,TRBJ2-3,TGTGCCAGCAGCCAAGACAGGGGGACAGATACGCAGTATTTT,CASSQDRGTDTQYF
TRBV29-1,TRBD1,-,TRBJ2-6,TGCAGCGCTGCCGGGACAGGGGCCTCGTCTGGGGCCAACGTCCTGACTTTC,CSAAGTGASSGANVLTF
TRBV12-3/TRBV12-4,TRBD2,-,TRBJ2-3,TGTGCCAGCAGTTTAGGACTAGCGGGCGCAGATACGCAGTATTTT,CASSLGLAGADTQYF
TRBV5-1,TRBD1,few,TRBJ1-5,TGCGCCAGCAGCTTGGGGCACGGGACAGGGAATCGGCCCCAGCATTTT,CASSLGHGTGNRPQHF
TRBV27,-,many,TRBJ2-5,TGTGCCAGCAGAGGAGGACAGTACCAAGAGACCCAGTACTTC,CASRGGQYQETQYF
TRBV6-1,TRBD1,-,TRBJ1-2,TGTGCCAGCAGTCCCATGGGACAGAAGAACTATGGCTACACCTTC,CASSPMGQKNYGYTF
TRBV20-1,-,-,TRBJ1-2,TGCAGTGCTCCCCGAAAGGGGACCCCCCTTGCCCACTATGGCTACACCTTC,CSAPRKGTPLAHYGYTF
TRBV5-1,-,few,TRBJ1-1,TGCGCCAGCAGCTTCGAGTCCGGGCGGGCGGAAGCTTTCTTT,CASSFESGRAEAFF
TRBV6-6,-,few,TRBJ2-7,TGTGCCAGCACGACTGCGAGCTCCTACGAGCAGTACTTC,CASTTASSYEQYF
TRBV9,-,-,TRBJ2-7,TGTGCCAGCAGCGCCCTGCAGAGATCCGCTGCCGAGCAGTACTTC,CASSALQRSAAEQYF
TRBV5-6,-,-,TRBJ2-1,TGTGCCAGCAGCTTGGCTTCCGGGTACAATGAGCAGTTCTTC,CASSLASGYNEQFF
TRBV7-9,-,few,TRBJ2-4,TGTGCCAGCAGCGCCCCGGAGGCACTGTATGACAAAAACATTCAGTACTTC,CASSAPEALYDKNIQYF
TRBV20-1,TRBD1,many,TRBJ2-4,TGCAGTGCTCCCACCTTACAGGGGGCGTTGGACATTCAGTACTTC,CSAPTLQGALDIQYF
TRBV4-2,TRBD2,many,TRBJ2-1,TGTGCCAGCAGCCACCGGGTCCCGACTAGCGACTCCTACAATGAGCAGTTCTTC,CASSHRVPTSDSYNEQFF
TRBV7-2,-,many,TRBJ2-7,TGTGCCAGCAGCCGAAGGTCCTCCGGGACGGGCTACGAGCAGTACTTC,CASSRRSSGTGYEQYF
TRBV30,-,-,TRBJ1-2,TGTGCCTGGAGTGTAAGGAGCATACAGGGCCCAGGGTATGGCTACACCTTC,CAWSVRSIQGPGYGYTF
TRBV7-2,TRBD1,few,TRBJ2-7,TGTGCCAGCAGCTTATTGGTGGGACAGGGATACGAGCAGTACTTC,CASSLLVGQGYEQYF
TRBV5-1,-,few,TRBJ1-2,TGCGCCAGCAGCTTGGGCGGACTTAACTATGGCTACACCTTC,CASSLGGLNYGYTF
TRBV30,TRBD1,-,TRBJ1-1,TGTGCCTGGAGAACAGGGGCGTGGAACACTGAAGCTTTCTTT,CAWRTGAWNTEAFF
TRBV3-1,-,many,TRBJ1-3,TGTGCCAGCAGCCAAGCGGGGGCCGGAAACACCATATATTTT,CASSQAGAGNTIYF
TRBV9,TRBD1,-,TRBJ1-2,TGTGCCAGCAGCCCAGCTACCGGGACAGGGGCTTATTTTGGCTATGGCTACACCTTC,CASSPATGTGAYFGYGYTF
TRBV12-3/TRBV12-4,-,few,TRBJ2-5,TGTGCCAGCAGTTCAGCCAGTCTTGTGGAGACCCAGTACTTC,CASSSASLVETQYF
TRBV11-2,-,-,TRBJ1-1,TGTGCCAGCAGCTCGGGGGGTAGTAGCACTGAAGCTTTCTTT,CASSSGGSSTEAFF
TRBV6-2/TRBV6-3,-,many,TRBJ2-1,TGTGCCAGCAGTTACTCGAAACAGGGACACAATGAGCAGTTCTTC,CASSYSKQGHNEQFF
TRBV7-2,TRBD2,many,TRBJ2-5,TGTGCCAGCAGTACGACTAGCGGGGAGACGACCCAGTACTTC,CASSTTSGETTQYF
TRBV29-1,TRBD2,-,TRBJ2-1,TGCAGCGGCACGACTAGCGGGAGGGCCAGGGAGCAGTTCTTC,CSGTTSGRAREQFF
TRBV5-1,-,few,TRBJ2-7,TGCGCCAGCAGCTTGGAATCGGGCTACGAGCAGTACTTC,CASSLESGYEQYF
TRBV12-3/TRBV12-4,-,many,TRBJ2-1,TGTGCCAGCAGTTTCGGAAGAGCCCGGCAGGGCAATGAGCAGTTCTTC,CASSFGRARQGNEQFF
TRBV7-9,-,-,TRBJ2-7,TGTGCCAGCAGCTTTGGGCAGCCCTCCTACGAGCAGTACTTC,CASSFGQPSYEQYF
TRBV2,-,-,TRBJ1-4,TGTGCCAGCGCCGACATCCCGGGGGGGACTAATGAAAAACTGTTTTTT,CASADIPGGTNEKLFF
TRBV2,TRBD2,many,TRBJ2-3,TGTGCCATCCGGGGGGGCCGGAGCACAGATACGCAGTATTTT,CAIRGGRSTDTQYF
TRBV7-9,TRBD2,few,TRBJ2-7,TGTGCCAGCAGCTTAGACGGACTAGCGGTATACGAGCAGTACTTC,CASSLDGLAVYEQYF
TRBV18,-,many,TRBJ1-1,TGTGCCAGCTCGTCTTTCCCGGGCAACACTGAAGCTTTCTTT,CASSSFPGNTEAFF
TRBV6-2/TRBV6-3,-,many,TRBJ1-2,TGTGCCAGCAGTTACGGATTGGCCTCCTATGGCTACACCTTC,CASSYGLASYGYTF
TRBV27,TRBD2,-,TRBJ2-1,TGTGCCAGCAGTTTAGGGCTAGCGGGGCACAATGAGCAGTTCTTC,CASSLGLAGHNEQFF
TRBV4-2,TRBD1,few,TRBJ2-7,TGTGCCAGCCACCCAGGTTCAGGGGGCTCCTACGAGCAGTACTTC,CASHPGSGGSYEQYF
TRBV11-2,TRBD1,many,TRBJ1-1,TGTGCCAGCAGCCCTCTTCGCGGGACAGGTGAAGCTTTCTTT,CASSPLRGTGEAFF
TRBV7-3,-,many,TRBJ1-2,TGTGCCAGCAGCCAACGGACGGGCTATGGCTACACCTTC,CASSQRTGYGYTF
TRBV3-1,TRBD1,few,TRBJ1-2,TGTGCCAGCAGCCAAACCGGGACAGGGGGTAGAGGCTACACCTTC,CASSQTGTGGRGYTF
TRBV19,-,many,TRBJ1-5,TGTGCCAGTAGTTATGGGGACAGCAATCAGCCCCAGCATTTT,CASSYGDSNQPQHF
TRBV2,-,many,TRBJ1-6,TGTGCCAGCAAAGTCTACTGGGATTCACCCCTCCACTTT,CASKVYWDSPLHF
TRBV20-1,TRBD2,many,TRBJ2-1,TGCAGTGCTAGCGGGAGGGATGAGCAGTTCTTC,CSASGRDEQFF